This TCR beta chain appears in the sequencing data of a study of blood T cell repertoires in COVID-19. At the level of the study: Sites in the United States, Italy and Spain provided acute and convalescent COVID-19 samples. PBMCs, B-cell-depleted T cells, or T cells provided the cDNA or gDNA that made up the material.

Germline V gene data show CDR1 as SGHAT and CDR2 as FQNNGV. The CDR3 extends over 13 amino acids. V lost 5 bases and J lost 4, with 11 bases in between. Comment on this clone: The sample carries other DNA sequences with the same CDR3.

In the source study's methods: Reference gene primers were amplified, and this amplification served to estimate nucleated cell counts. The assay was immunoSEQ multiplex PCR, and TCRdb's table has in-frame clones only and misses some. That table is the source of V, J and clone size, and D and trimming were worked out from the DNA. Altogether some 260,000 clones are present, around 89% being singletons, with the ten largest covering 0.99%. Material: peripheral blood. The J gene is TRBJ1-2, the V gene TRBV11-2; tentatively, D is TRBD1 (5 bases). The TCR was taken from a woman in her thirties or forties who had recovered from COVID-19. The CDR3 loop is CASSPGGPYGYTF. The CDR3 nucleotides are TGTGCCAGCAGCCCGGGGGGACCCTATGGCTACACCTTC.